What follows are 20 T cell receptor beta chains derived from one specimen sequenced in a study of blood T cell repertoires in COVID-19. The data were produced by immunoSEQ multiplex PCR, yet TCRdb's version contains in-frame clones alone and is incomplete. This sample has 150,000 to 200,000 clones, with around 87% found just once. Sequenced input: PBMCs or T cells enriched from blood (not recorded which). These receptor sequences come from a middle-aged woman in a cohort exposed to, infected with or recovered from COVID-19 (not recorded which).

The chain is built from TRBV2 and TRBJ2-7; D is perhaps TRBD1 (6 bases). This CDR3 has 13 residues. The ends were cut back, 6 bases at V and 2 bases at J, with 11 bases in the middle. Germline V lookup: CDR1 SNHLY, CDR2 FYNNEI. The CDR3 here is CASRQRTAYEQYF. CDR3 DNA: TGTGCCAGCAGGCAGAGGACAGCCTACGAGCAGTACTTC.

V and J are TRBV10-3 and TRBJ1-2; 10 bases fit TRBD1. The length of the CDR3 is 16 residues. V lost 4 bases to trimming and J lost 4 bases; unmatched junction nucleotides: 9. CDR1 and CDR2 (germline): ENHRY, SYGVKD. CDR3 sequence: CAISGHRQGATYGYTF. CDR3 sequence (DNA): TGTGCCATCAGTGGCCATAGACAGGGGGCCACCTATGGCTACACCTTC.

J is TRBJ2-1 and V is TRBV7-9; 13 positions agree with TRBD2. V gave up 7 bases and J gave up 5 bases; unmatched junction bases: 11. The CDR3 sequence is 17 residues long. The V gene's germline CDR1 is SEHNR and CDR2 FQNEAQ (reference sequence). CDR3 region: CASIVAPGTSGDNEQFF. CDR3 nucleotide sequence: TGTGCCAGCATAGTGGCCCCCGGGACTAGCGGGGACAATGAGCAGTTCTTC.

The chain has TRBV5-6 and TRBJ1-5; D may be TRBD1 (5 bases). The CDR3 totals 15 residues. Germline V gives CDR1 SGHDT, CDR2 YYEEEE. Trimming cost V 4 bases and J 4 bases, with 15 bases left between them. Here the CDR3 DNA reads TGTGCCAGCAGCACTGCAGGGAACGGGAATCAGCCCCAGCATTTT. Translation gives CASSTAGNGNQPQHF. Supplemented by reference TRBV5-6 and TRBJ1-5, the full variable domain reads DAGVTQSPTHLIKTRGQQVTLRCSPKSGHDTVSWYQQALGQGPQFIFQYYEEEERQRGNFPDRFSGHQFPNYSSELNVNALLLGDSALYLCASSTAGNGNQPQHFGDGTRLSIL.

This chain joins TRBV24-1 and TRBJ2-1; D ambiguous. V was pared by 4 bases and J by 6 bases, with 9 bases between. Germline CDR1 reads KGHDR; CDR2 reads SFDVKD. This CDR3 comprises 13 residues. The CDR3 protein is CATSEFHSNEQFF. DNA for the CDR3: TGTGCCACCAGTGAATTCCATAGCAATGAGCAGTTCTTC.

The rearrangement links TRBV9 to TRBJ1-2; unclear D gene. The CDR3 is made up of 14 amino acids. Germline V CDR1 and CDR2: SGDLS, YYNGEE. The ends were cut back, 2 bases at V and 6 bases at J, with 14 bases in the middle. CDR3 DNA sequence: TGTGCCAGCAGCGTCCGCGGGCAGCGGAATGGCTACACCTTC. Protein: CASSVRGQRNGYTF. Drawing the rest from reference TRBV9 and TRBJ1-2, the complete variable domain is DSGVTQTPKHLITATGQRVTLRCSPRSGDLSVYWYQQSLDQGLQFLIQYYNGEERAKGNILERFSAQQFPDLHSELNLSSLELGDSALYFCASSVRGQRNGYTFGSGTRLTVV.

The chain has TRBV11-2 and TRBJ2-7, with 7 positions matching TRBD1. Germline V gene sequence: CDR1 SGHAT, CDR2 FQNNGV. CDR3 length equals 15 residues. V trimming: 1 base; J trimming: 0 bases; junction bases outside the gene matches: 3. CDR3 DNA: TGTGCCAGCAGCTTAGGGCCAGGGGGCTCCTACGAGCAGTACTTC. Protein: CASSLGPGGSYEQYF.

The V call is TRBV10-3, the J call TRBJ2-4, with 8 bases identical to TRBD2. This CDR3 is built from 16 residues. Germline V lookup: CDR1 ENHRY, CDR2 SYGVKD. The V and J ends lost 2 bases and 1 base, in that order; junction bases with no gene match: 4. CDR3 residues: CAISEQASGAKNIQYF. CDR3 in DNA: TGTGCCATCAGTGAGCAAGCTAGCGGGGCCAAAAACATTCAGTACTTC.

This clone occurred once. CDR3 in DNA: TGTGCCAGCATCTTCGGAGGGGGCCATGGCTACACCTTC. Its translation is CASIFGGGHGYTF. The chain uses TRBV2 and TRBJ1-2, with 7 bases identical to TRBD1. Germline trimming cut 7 bases from V and 6 bases from J; bases unmatched to any gene: 8. The CDR3 is 13 amino acids. The germline V gene has CDR1 SNHLY and CDR2 FYNNEI.

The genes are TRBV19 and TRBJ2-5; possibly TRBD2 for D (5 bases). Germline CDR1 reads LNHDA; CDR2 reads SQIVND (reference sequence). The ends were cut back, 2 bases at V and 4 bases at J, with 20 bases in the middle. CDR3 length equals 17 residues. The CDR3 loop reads CASSISIGRVIGETQYF. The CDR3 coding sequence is TGTGCCAGTAGTATATCCATCGGGCGGGTTATAGGAGAGACCCAGTACTTC.

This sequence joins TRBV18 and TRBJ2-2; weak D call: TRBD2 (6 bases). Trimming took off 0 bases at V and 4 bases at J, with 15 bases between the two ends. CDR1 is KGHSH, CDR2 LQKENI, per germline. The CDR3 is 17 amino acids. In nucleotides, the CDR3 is TGTGCCAGCTCACCACCGGTCGCCCAGGGAGGCACCGGGGAGCTGTTTTTT. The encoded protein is CASSPPVAQGGTGELFF.

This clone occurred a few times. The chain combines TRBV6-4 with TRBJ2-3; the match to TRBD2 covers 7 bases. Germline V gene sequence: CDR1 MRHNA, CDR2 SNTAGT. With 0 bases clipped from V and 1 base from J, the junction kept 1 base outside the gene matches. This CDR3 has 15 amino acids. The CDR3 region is CASSDSGGGTDTQYF. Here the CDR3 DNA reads TGTGCCAGCAGTGACTCTGGGGGGGGCACAGATACGCAGTATTTT.

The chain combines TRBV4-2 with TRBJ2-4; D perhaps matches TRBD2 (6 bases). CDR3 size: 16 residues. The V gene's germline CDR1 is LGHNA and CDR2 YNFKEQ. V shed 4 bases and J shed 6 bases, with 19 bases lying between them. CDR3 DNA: TGTGCCAGCAGCCGGAACGGGGTGGATAGCGGAAACATTCAGTACTTC. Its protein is CASSRNGVDSGNIQYF.

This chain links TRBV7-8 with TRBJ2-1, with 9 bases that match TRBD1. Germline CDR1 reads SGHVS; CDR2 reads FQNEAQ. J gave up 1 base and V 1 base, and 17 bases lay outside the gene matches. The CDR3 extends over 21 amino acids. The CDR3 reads CASSLGTTGGRLSTSYNEQFF. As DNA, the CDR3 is TGTGCCAGCAGCTTAGGGACGACAGGGGGTCGCCTTAGCACATCCTACAATGAGCAGTTCTTC.

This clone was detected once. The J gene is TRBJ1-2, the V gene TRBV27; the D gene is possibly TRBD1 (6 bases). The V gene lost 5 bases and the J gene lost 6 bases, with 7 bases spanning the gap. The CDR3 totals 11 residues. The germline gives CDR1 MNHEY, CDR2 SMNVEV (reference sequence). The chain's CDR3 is CASSQGHGYTF. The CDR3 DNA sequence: TGTGCCAGCAGTCAGGGGCATGGCTACACCTTC.

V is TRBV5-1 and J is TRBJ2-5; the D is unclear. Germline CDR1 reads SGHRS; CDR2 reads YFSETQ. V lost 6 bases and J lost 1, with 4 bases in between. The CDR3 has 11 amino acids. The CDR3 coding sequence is TGCGCCAGCACCTCCCAAGAGACCCAGTACTTC. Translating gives CASTSQETQYF.

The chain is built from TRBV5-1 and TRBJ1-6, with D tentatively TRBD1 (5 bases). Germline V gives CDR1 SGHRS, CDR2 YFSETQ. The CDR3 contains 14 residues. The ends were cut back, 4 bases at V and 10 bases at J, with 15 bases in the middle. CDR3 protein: CASSPDGGDSPLHF. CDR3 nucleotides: TGCGCCAGCAGCCCCGACGGGGGGGACTCACCCCTCCACTTT. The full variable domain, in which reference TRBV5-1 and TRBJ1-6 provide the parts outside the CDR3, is KAGVTQTPRYLIKTRGQQVTLSCSPISGHRSVSWYQQTPGQGLQFLFEYFSETQRNKGNFPGRFSGRQFSNSRSEMNVSTLELGDSALYLCASSPDGGDSPLHFGNGTRLTVT.

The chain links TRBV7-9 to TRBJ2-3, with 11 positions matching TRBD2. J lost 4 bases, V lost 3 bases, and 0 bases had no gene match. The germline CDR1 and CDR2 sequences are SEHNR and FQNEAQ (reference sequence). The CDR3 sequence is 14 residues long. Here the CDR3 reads CASSLGLAADTQYF. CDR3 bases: TGTGCCAGCAGCTTGGGACTAGCGGCAGATACGCAGTATTTT.

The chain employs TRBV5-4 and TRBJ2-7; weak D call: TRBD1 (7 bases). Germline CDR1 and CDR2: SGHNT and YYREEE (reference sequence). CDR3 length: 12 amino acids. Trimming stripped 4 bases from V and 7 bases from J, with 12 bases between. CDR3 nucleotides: TGTGCCAGCAGCCAATCAGGGGGGGAGCAGTACTTC. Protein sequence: CASSQSGGEQYF. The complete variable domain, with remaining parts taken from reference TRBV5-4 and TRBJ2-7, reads ETGVTQSPTHLIKTRGQQVTLRCSSQSGHNTVSWYQQALGQGPQFIFQYYREEENGRGNFPPRFSGLQFPNYSSELNVNALELDDSALYLCASSQSGGEQYFGPGTRLTVT.

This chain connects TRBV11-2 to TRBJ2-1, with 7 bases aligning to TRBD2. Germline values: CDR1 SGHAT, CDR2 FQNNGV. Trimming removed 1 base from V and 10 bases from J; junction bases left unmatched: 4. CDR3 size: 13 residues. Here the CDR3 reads CASSLAGGLEQFF. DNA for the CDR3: TGTGCCAGCAGCTTAGCGGGAGGATTAGAGCAGTTCTTC.